The source of this TCR beta chain is a study of shared clonotypes between healthy human individuals. CD45RO-negative, CCR7-positively selected cells formed the naive CD8 fraction, excluding terminally differentiated effector memory CD45RA+ cells. Germline V gene lookup returns CDR1 PRHDT and CDR2 FYEKMQ (reference sequence). V was trimmed by 0 bases and J by 3 bases, leaving 14 bases between them. This CDR3 spans 16 amino acids. Study-wide points: Against clonotypes common to all four donors, non-shared ones had lower generation probabilities. When naive CD4 clonotypes were compared across a few donors, approximately 5% were shared.

Points on this clone: Its antigen is currently unknown.

For every subset, genomic DNA was evenly distributed across several immunoSEQ plates. Each replicate PCR on the sorted subsets used roughly 190 ng DNA (around 31,000 T cell genomes). Generated by immunoSEQ multiplex PCR, the TCRdb table keeps only in-frame clones and is missing some. The sample holds about 2 million clones, about 95% seen once. The V and J genes are TRBV13 and TRBJ1-1; TRBD1 is a possible D gene (6 bases). Sequenced input: naive CD8+ T cells sorted from blood. The TCR was taken from a man aged 18-30 years in good health. CDR3 residues: CASSLGLTQGHTEAFF. The CDR3 nucleotides are TGTGCCAGCAGCTTAGGCCTAACGCAGGGGCACACTGAAGCTTTCTTT.